This TCR beta chain was identified during a study of blood T cell repertoires in COVID-19. Study information: Some COVID-19 samples were acute and others convalescent; all came from the United States, Italy and Spain.

Original analysis: Counts of nucleated cells, estimated from reference gene primer amplification, were obtained. Sequencing was performed with immunoSEQ multiplex PCR; in TCRdb, only in-frame clones are kept and a portion is missing. From that table come the V and J calls and clone size; the DNA was used to work out D and trimming. The repertoire holds 250,000 to 300,000 clones, with roughly 84% as singletons. From germline, CDR1 is MDHEN and CDR2 SYDVKM. This CDR3 spans 14 amino acids. Trimming left V 7 bases short and J 3 bases short, with 16 bases between. Sequenced: peripheral blood. The TCR sequence derives from a man aged 55 to 69 with acute or convalescent COVID-19. J is TRBJ2-7 and V is TRBV28; maybe TRBD1 (6 bases). CDR3 sequence reads: CASTKTQGYYEQYF. CDR3 nucleotide sequence: TGTGCCAGCACCAAAACCCAGGGGTACTACGAGCAGTACTTC.